Each of the 18 T cell receptor beta chains below was sequenced from the same sample in a study of graft-versus-host responses after intestinal transplantation. No antigens are known for them. The protocol was immunoSEQ multiplex PCR, while the TCRdb copy is restricted to in-frame clones and leaves out a portion. This table has over 100,000 clones, around 96% appearing once. Sequenced here: unstimulated CD8+ T cells sorted from spleen or lymph node cells, sampled before intestinal transplant. The receptors were sampled from a human donor who received an intestinal transplant.

The genes are TRBV6-1 and TRBJ2-7, with a weak D call TRBD1 (6 bases). The CDR3 is 14 amino acids. The ends were cut back, 5 bases at V and 4 bases at J, with 15 bases in the middle. The germline CDR1 and CDR2 sequences are MNHNS and SASEGT. CDR3 sequence (DNA): TGTGCCAGCAGTTTTCAAGAGGGGGAGTACGAGCAGTACTTC. Protein product: CASSFQEGEYEQYF.

CDR3 bases: TGTGCCAGCAGTATAGGAGCCGGGGAGCAGTACTTC. It is translated as CASSIGAGEQYF. The chain is built from TRBV5-6 and TRBJ2-7; D remains unclear. CDR3 length: 12 residues. Germline CDR1 and CDR2: SGHDT and YYEEEE. The germline V and J ends were trimmed by 5 bases and 7 bases, with 13 bases remaining between them. The whole variable domain, filled in from reference TRBV5-6 and TRBJ2-7, reads DAGVTQSPTHLIKTRGQQVTLRCSPKSGHDTVSWYQQALGQGPQFIFQYYEEEERQRGNFPDRFSGHQFPNYSSELNVNALLLGDSALYLCASSIGAGEQYFGPGTRLTVT.

The V call is TRBV28, the J call TRBJ2-7, with 9 bases matching TRBD1. This CDR3 has 14 residues. V shed 8 bases and J 1 base; nucleotides not matched to a gene: 6. Germline-derived CDR1 and CDR2 are MDHEN and SYDVKM. This CDR3 is CASPPDRGSYEQYF. In nucleotides, the CDR3 is TGTGCCAGCCCCCCGGACAGGGGTTCCTACGAGCAGTACTTC.

The chain recombines TRBV6-6 with TRBJ2-5, with D hard to call. The CDR3 covers 15 residues. The V and J ends lost 6 bases and 3 bases respectively, with 17 bases between them. Per germline, CDR1 MNHNY and CDR2 SVGAGI (reference sequence). The chain's CDR3 is CASRRNSDGEETQYF. The CDR3 nucleotides read TGTGCCAGCAGGAGAAATTCGGACGGTGAAGAGACCCAGTACTTC.

This clone appeared a single time. The chain combines TRBV5-1 with TRBJ2-5, with TRBD2 identical over 15 bases. From germline, CDR1 is SGHRS and CDR2 YFSETQ. V dropped 1 base and J dropped 6; count of bases not matched to a gene: 13. The CDR3 is 19 residues long. CDR3 sequence reads: CASSLYQPGLAGGGKTQYF. CDR3 coding DNA: TGCGCCAGCAGCTTGTACCAACCGGGACTAGCGGGAGGTGGAAAGACCCAGTACTTC. Looking up the rest from reference TRBV5-1 and TRBJ2-5 gives the full variable domain: KAGVTQTPRYLIKTRGQQVTLSCSPISGHRSVSWYQQTPGQGLQFLFEYFSETQRNKGNFPGRFSGRQFSNSRSEMNVSTLELGDSALYLCASSLYQPGLAGGGKTQYFGPGTRLLVL.

This chain connects TRBV7-2 to TRBJ2-7, with 10 bases identical to TRBD1. Trimming at V came to 5 bases and at J to 0 bases, leaving 13 bases not matched to a gene. Germline-derived CDR1 and CDR2 are SGHTA and FQGNSA. The CDR3 length is 18 residues. The chain's CDR3 is CASSPGTGDSGVSYEQYF. The DNA for the CDR3 is TGTGCCAGCAGCCCCGGGACAGGGGATAGCGGAGTCTCCTACGAGCAGTACTTC.

The J gene is TRBJ2-3, the V gene TRBV27; D might be TRBD2 (5 bases). The CDR3 covers 16 residues. Trimming stripped 2 bases from V and 4 bases from J, with 16 bases between. Per the germline V gene, CDR1 is MNHEY and CDR2 is SMNVEV (reference sequence). This chain's CDR3 is CASSLKVGSSPDTQYF. DNA for the CDR3: TGTGCCAGCAGTTTAAAAGTAGGGTCTAGCCCAGATACGCAGTATTTT.

The chain links TRBV27 to TRBJ2-3, with 7 bases fitting TRBD1. The CDR3 covers 17 residues. Per the germline V gene, CDR1 is MNHEY and CDR2 is SMNVEV (reference sequence). The J segment lost 0 bases and the V segment lost 3 bases, leaving 9 bases of the junction unmatched. The CDR3 loop is CASSLGTASLSTDTQYF. Here the CDR3 DNA reads TGTGCCAGCAGTTTGGGGACAGCGTCCCTTAGCACAGATACGCAGTATTTT.

The chain uses TRBV4-1 and TRBJ1-4; TRBD1 matches 8 bases. Germline V gene data show CDR1 as MGHRA and CDR2 as YSYEKL. Trimming cost V 0 bases and J 6 bases; bases outside gene matches: 12. CDR3 length: 18 amino acids. The CDR3 region is CASSQELLIGTGYEKLFF. The DNA of the CDR3 is TGCGCCAGCAGCCAAGAGCTCCTAATCGGGACAGGATATGAAAAACTGTTTTTT.

The chain uses TRBV9 and TRBJ2-1; no reliable D call. The CDR3 sequence is 12 residues long. V was clipped by 3 bases and J by 4 bases, with 5 bases between them. CDR1 is SGDLS, CDR2 YYNGEE, per germline. The CDR3 nucleotides are TGTGCCAGCAGCGCCGTTTACAATGAGCAGTTCTTC. This sequence encodes CASSAVYNEQFF.

This clone has a single count. The V gene is TRBV6-1, the J gene TRBJ1-2; no reliable D call. The CDR3 runs 14 residues. Germline V gene lookup returns CDR1 MNHNS and CDR2 SASEGT. V lost 2 bases and J 4 bases, leaving 11 bases between the germline ends. CDR3 bases: TGTGCCAGCAGTGAACGGGGAAAGCTCTATGGCTACACCTTC. This codes for CASSERGKLYGYTF.

The gene calls are TRBV5-4 and TRBJ2-4, with 7 positions matching TRBD1. CDR1 and CDR2 (germline): SGHNT, YYREEE (reference sequence). V was clipped by 3 bases and J by 7 bases; unmatched bases: 7. The CDR3 loop spans 14 amino acids. CDR3 residues: CASSWGQSDNIQYF. The CDR3, as DNA: TGTGCCAGCAGCTGGGGACAGAGCGATAACATTCAGTACTTC.

The chain employs TRBV19 and TRBJ2-7, with a weak D call TRBD2 (6 bases). V was clipped by 3 bases and J by 4 bases, with 7 bases between them. This CDR3 comprises 12 residues. Germline assignment: CDR1 LNHDA and CDR2 SQIVND (reference sequence). Here the CDR3 reads CASSIGGYEQYF. Written as DNA, the CDR3 is TGTGCCAGTAGTATTGGGGGGTACGAGCAGTACTTC.

The chain couples TRBV7-8 to TRBJ1-1; 7 nucleotides match TRBD1. Germline lookup yields CDR1 SGHVS and CDR2 FQNEAQ. The CDR3 has 18 residues. Trimming cost V 5 bases and J 1 base; bases outside gene matches: 16. The chain's CDR3 is CASSPRQGSLNQNTEAFF. The CDR3, as DNA: TGTGCCAGCAGCCCCCGACAGGGCAGCCTTAATCAGAACACTGAAGCTTTCTTT.

The chain has TRBV2 and TRBJ1-2, with D possibly TRBD1 on 5 matching bases. Trimming took off 6 bases at V and 4 bases at J, with 24 bases between the two ends. Germline V gene data show CDR1 as SNHLY and CDR2 as FYNNEI. This CDR3 is 17 amino acids long. DNA of the CDR3: TGTGCCAGCAGGGGACTTCGACAAGCTGAGGAATTCTATGGCTACACCTTC. Protein sequence: CASRGLRQAEEFYGYTF.

The gene calls are TRBV30 and TRBJ2-5; no firm D call. Germline values: CDR1 GTSNPN, CDR2 SVGIG (reference sequence). This CDR3 has 12 residues. V was shortened by 4 bases and J by 3 bases, with 9 bases between the two germline ends. The CDR3 nucleotides are TGTGCCTGGAATGTCCCGGAAGAGACCCAGTACTTC. This translates into CAWNVPEETQYF.

This clone has a single count. The chain combines TRBV27 with TRBJ1-1; no clear D. This CDR3 has 15 residues. The V gene's germline CDR1 is MNHEY and CDR2 SMNVEV (reference sequence). V was trimmed by 4 bases and J by 1 base, leaving 13 bases between them. The CDR3 protein is CASSSIEAPNTEAFF. The CDR3 DNA sequence: TGTGCCAGCAGTTCAATAGAGGCCCCGAACACTGAAGCTTTCTTT.

V gene TRBV29-1 combines with J gene TRBJ2-1; no definite D call. Deletions cut 1 base from V and 4 bases from J, with 2 bases between. Germline V CDR1 and CDR2: SQVTM, ANQGSEA. This CDR3 spans 11 amino acids. CDR3 nucleotide sequence: TGCAGCGTTGAAGGGTACAATGAGCAGTTCTTC. As protein: CSVEGYNEQFF.